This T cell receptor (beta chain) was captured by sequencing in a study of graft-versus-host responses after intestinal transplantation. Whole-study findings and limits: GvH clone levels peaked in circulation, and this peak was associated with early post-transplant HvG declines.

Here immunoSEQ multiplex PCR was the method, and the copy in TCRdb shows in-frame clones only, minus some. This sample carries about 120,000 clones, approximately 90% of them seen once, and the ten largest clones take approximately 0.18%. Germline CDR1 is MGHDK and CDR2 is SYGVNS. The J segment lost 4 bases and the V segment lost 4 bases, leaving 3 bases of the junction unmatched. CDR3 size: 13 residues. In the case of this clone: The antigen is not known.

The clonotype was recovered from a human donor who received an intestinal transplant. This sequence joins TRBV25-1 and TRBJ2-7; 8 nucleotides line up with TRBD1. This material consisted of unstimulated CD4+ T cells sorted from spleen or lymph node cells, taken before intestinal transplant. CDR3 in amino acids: CASSVTGGYEQYF. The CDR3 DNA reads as TGTGCCAGCAGTGTCACAGGGGGATACGAGCAGTACTTC.